This T cell receptor beta chain is from a study of cytomegalovirus exposure and HLA in healthy donors. Profiled with immunoSEQ multiplex PCR; TCRdb holds only in-frame clones, not every one. Here the sample spans 82,000 or so clones, approximately 95% being singletons. The CDR3 consists of 15 residues. J was trimmed by 5 bases and V by 5 bases; bases with no gene match: 10. The germline CDR1 and CDR2 sequences are SGHAT and FQNNGV. Findings and caveats of the study: Most TCR sequences showed up rarely, but some public TCRs showed up in many donors.

Of note for this clone: As yet, its antigen is unknown.

The chain joins TRBV11-2 to TRBJ2-7; 9 positions match TRBD1. This clonotype originated in a young woman in good health and CMV-seronegative. The sample comprised PBMCs. The CDR3 bases are TGTGCCAGCAGCGGGAGACAGGGGGGCGGAAACGAGCAGTACTTC. This sequence encodes CASSGRQGGGNEQYF. The entire variable domain, with the rest obtained from reference TRBV11-2 and TRBJ2-7, is as follows: EAGVAQSPRYKIIEKRQSVAFWCNPISGHATLYWYQQILGQGPKLLIQFQNNGVVDDSQLPKDRFSAERLKGVDSTLKIQPAKLEDSAVYLCASSGRQGGGNEQYFGPGTRLTVT.